The 25 T cell receptor beta chains given below trace back to one sample, sequenced in a study of OX40 agonist ivuxolimab in advanced cancers. Generated by immunoSEQ multiplex PCR, the TCRdb table keeps only in-frame clones and is missing some. The sample lists tens of thousands of clones; 90% to 95% were seen once. Sequencing used CD4+ or CD8+ T cells sorted from blood, obtained in a trial of the OX40 agonist ivuxolimab. The receptors originated from an adult with an advanced solid tumor such as melanoma, head and neck, liver or kidney cancer.

The chain combines TRBV6-1 with TRBJ1-2; D uncertain. Germline V gene lookup returns CDR1 MNHNS and CDR2 SASEGT. The ends were cut back, 2 bases at V and 13 bases at J, with 14 bases in the middle. This CDR3 is built from 12 residues. The CDR3 DNA reads as TGTGCCAGCAGTGAATTAGAGGCCGGGAGCACCTTC. Protein: CASSELEAGSTF.

V gene TRBV28 combines with J gene TRBJ2-1, with a weak D call TRBD2 (6 bases). V lost 1 base to trimming and J lost 4 bases, with 11 bases between them. The CDR3 loop spans 15 amino acids. The V gene's germline CDR1 is MDHEN and CDR2 SYDVKM. The CDR3 loop reads CASSLSRGGYNEQFF. CDR3 nucleotides: TGTGCCAGCAGTTTATCGCGGGGCGGTTACAATGAGCAGTTCTTC.

This clone was seen once. This chain uses TRBV9 with TRBJ1-5; the match to TRBD1 covers 8 bases. Germline values: CDR1 SGDLS, CDR2 YYNGEE. The CDR3 sequence is 15 residues long. V shed 5 bases, J shed 6 bases, and the junction held 10 bases outside the gene matches. CDR3 nucleotide sequence: TGTGCCAGCAGTCCAAAGACAGGGGAGGGTCAGCCCCAGCATTTT. Protein: CASSPKTGEGQPQHF. Full variable domain (missing parts from reference TRBV9 and TRBJ1-5): DSGVTQTPKHLITATGQRVTLRCSPRSGDLSVYWYQQSLDQGLQFLIQYYNGEERAKGNILERFSAQQFPDLHSELNLSSLELGDSALYFCASSPKTGEGQPQHFGDGTRLSIL.

V usage is TRBV11-1 and J usage is TRBJ2-7; D remains ambiguous. Germline V gene data show CDR1 as SGHAT and CDR2 as FQDESV (reference sequence). CDR3 length equals 11 residues. With 8 bases removed from V and 2 bases from J, the gap between germline ends came to 7 bases. CDR3 in DNA: TGTGCCAGCGGCGAGACCTACGAGCAGTACTTC. Translating gives CASGETYEQYF.

This chain's CDR3 is CASSHLTKQPYNEQFF. As DNA, the CDR3 is TGTGCCAGCAGCCACCTTACCAAGCAGCCCTACAATGAGCAGTTCTTC. The genes are TRBV7-9 and TRBJ2-1; D unresolved. Germline CDR1 is SEHNR and CDR2 is FQNEAQ (reference sequence). Trimming took 5 bases from V and 2 from J, leaving 16 bases between them. CDR3 length: 16 amino acids.

This clone occurred a few times. The V gene is TRBV9, the J gene TRBJ2-2; unclear D gene. Looked up from germline, CDR1 is SGDLS and CDR2 is YYNGEE. The CDR3 runs to 12 residues. Trimming took 6 bases from V and 3 from J, leaving 6 bases between them. The DNA for the CDR3 is TGTGCCAGCATCTCGGACACCGGGGAGCTGTTTTTT. This codes for CASISDTGELFF.

The V gene is TRBV6-1, the J gene TRBJ2-7, with D perhaps matching TRBD2 (5 bases). Germline V lookup: CDR1 MNHNS, CDR2 SASEGT. V lost 1 base and J lost 2, with 9 bases in between. CDR3 length: 14 residues. CDR3 in amino acids: CASSEVEATYEQYF. The DNA of the CDR3 is TGTGCCAGCAGTGAAGTGGAGGCTACCTACGAGCAGTACTTC.

The chain recombines TRBV7-2 with TRBJ2-7; D remains ambiguous. The V end lost 4 bases, the J end lost 6 bases, and 13 bases lay between the germline ends. CDR1 SGHTA and CDR2 FQGNSA come from the germline V gene. This CDR3 spans 13 amino acids. This chain's CDR3 is CASSSPRKSEQYF. DNA for the CDR3: TGTGCCAGCAGCTCACCCCGTAAATCCGAGCAGTACTTC.

J is TRBJ2-1 and V is TRBV27, with 7 bases identical to TRBD1. In germline, CDR1 is MNHEY, CDR2 SMNVEV (reference sequence). The CDR3 is 14 residues long. J lost 8 bases, V lost 5 bases, and 9 bases had no gene match. The CDR3 loop is CASSLKTGWYEQFF. CDR3 DNA: TGTGCCAGCAGTCTTAAGACAGGGTGGTATGAGCAGTTCTTC.

The chain couples TRBV4-2 to TRBJ1-3, with D uncertain. This CDR3 contains 16 residues. The V and J ends lost 0 bases and 0 bases respectively, with 9 bases between them. Looked up from germline, CDR1 is LGHNA and CDR2 is YNFKEQ. CDR3: CASSQDNSASGNTIYF. The CDR3 DNA reads TGTGCCAGCAGCCAAGATAACAGTGCCTCTGGAAACACCATATATTTT.

The chain links TRBV7-9 to TRBJ2-7; no firm D call. Germline CDR1 SEHNR, CDR2 FQNEAQ (reference sequence). The CDR3 is 11 amino acids. Deletions cut 1 base from V and 7 bases from J, with 5 bases between. The CDR3 sequence is CASSLEREQYF. The CDR3, as DNA: TGTGCCAGCAGCTTAGAACGGGAGCAGTACTTC.

This chain links TRBV5-1 with TRBJ2-7; 10 bases agree with TRBD1. From germline, CDR1 is SGHRS and CDR2 YFSETQ. The CDR3 spans 14 residues. Trimming removed 3 bases from V and 4 bases from J; junction bases left unmatched: 4. The CDR3 DNA sequence: TGCGCCAGCAGCTGGGACAGGGGAAGGTACGAGCAGTACTTC. This encodes CASSWDRGRYEQYF.

The chain couples TRBV5-4 to TRBJ2-7; TRBD2 might be the D (6 bases). Trimming left V 6 bases short and J 0 bases short, with 19 bases between. CDR1 SGHNT and CDR2 YYREEE come from the germline V gene (reference sequence). The CDR3 has 16 residues. The CDR3 sequence is CASTPGRDFSSYEQYF. The CDR3 DNA follows: TGTGCCAGCACCCCGGGGCGGGACTTTTCCTCCTACGAGCAGTACTTC.

This sequence joins TRBV9 and TRBJ2-5; D is perhaps TRBD1 (7 bases). Germline CDR1 SGDLS, CDR2 YYNGEE. This CDR3 comprises 14 residues. V shed 4 bases and J shed 5 bases, with 15 bases lying between them. The chain's CDR3 is CASSSGGFGETQYF. The CDR3 bases are TGTGCCAGCAGCTCAGGGGGGTTCGGTGAGACCCAGTACTTC.

The CDR3 spells CSVEKHKTLPYEQYF. CDR3 coding DNA: TGCAGCGTTGAAAAACATAAGACGCTCCCCTACGAGCAGTACTTC. The J gene is TRBJ2-7, the V gene TRBV29-1, with D unclear. Trimming pared 2 bases from V and 2 bases from J, leaving 16 bases between. Germline CDR1 SQVTM, CDR2 ANQGSEA. The CDR3 length is 15 residues.

CDR3 protein: CATEAPGQENSTDTQYF. CDR3 bases: TGTGCCACCGAGGCACCGGGACAGGAGAATTCCACAGATACGCAGTATTTT. The chain links TRBV10-3 to TRBJ2-3; 8 positions agree with TRBD1. There are 17 residues in the CDR3. Germline CDR1 reads ENHRY; CDR2 reads SYGVKD. J gave up 2 bases and V 10 bases, and 17 bases lay outside the gene matches.

This chain connects TRBV25-1 to TRBJ1-1; D unclear. Germline lookup yields CDR1 MGHDK and CDR2 SYGVNS. CDR3 length: 13 residues. The V gene lost 4 bases and the J gene lost 0 bases, with 6 bases spanning the gap. CDR3 in amino acids: CASSAGMNTEAFF. The DNA for the CDR3 is TGTGCCAGCAGTGCAGGCATGAACACTGAAGCTTTCTTT.

This chain uses TRBV7-2 with TRBJ2-7; no reliable D call. V lost 6 bases and J lost 7, with 13 bases in between. The germline V gene encodes CDR1 SGHTA and CDR2 FQGNSA. The CDR3 runs to 12 residues. CDR3 sequence: CASSSTPREQYF. CDR3 nucleotide sequence: TGTGCCAGCAGTTCTACCCCTAGGGAGCAGTACTTC.

This clone appeared once. The CDR3: CAWTGLAGVTSYEQYF. CDR3 nucleotide sequence: TGTGCCTGGACGGGACTAGCGGGAGTCACCTCCTACGAGCAGTACTTC. This chain uses TRBV30 with TRBJ2-7, with 14 bases fitting TRBD2. The V gene's germline CDR1 is GTSNPN and CDR2 SVGIG (reference sequence). Losses at the gene ends were 4 bases for V and 0 bases for J; bases not matched to a gene: 5. This CDR3 is built from 16 residues.

The gene calls are TRBV4-3 and TRBJ2-2, with D perhaps being TRBD1 or TRBD2 (5 bases each). The germline gives CDR1 LGHNA, CDR2 YSLEER. V was clipped by 2 bases and J by 1 base, with 20 bases between them. This CDR3 comprises 19 residues. The CDR3 is CASSQSYPRRGRNTGELFF. The DNA of the CDR3 is TGCGCCAGCAGCCAATCCTATCCACGCCGGGGACGGAACACCGGGGAGCTGTTTTTT.

The chain uses TRBV29-1 and TRBJ2-1; 7 nucleotides line up with TRBD2. Germline CDR1 reads SQVTM; CDR2 reads ANQGSEA. Germline trimming cut 6 bases from V and 0 bases from J; bases unmatched to any gene: 5. This CDR3 has 14 amino acids. The chain's CDR3 is CSVLSGASYNEQFF. In DNA form, the CDR3 reads TGCAGCGTGCTCAGCGGGGCCTCCTACAATGAGCAGTTCTTC.

The chain links TRBV4-3 to TRBJ2-2, with 11 positions matching TRBD2. The V gene end was trimmed by 0 bases and the J gene end by 3 bases; junction bases not matched to a gene: 9. The CDR3 consists of 19 residues. Germline V CDR1 and CDR2: LGHNA, YSLEER. CDR3 sequence (DNA): TGCGCCAGCAGCCAAGATAGGGCACTAGCGGGAGTATACACCGGGGAGCTGTTTTTT. This sequence encodes CASSQDRALAGVYTGELFF.

The sample holds one count of this clone. V is TRBV7-9 and J is TRBJ2-6; D is uncertain. V gave up 5 bases and J gave up 2 bases, with 10 bases separating them. CDR1 SEHNR and CDR2 FQNEAQ come from the germline V gene (reference sequence). This CDR3 comprises 15 residues. This CDR3 is CASSLPTAGANVLTF. The CDR3 bases are TGTGCCAGCAGCCTCCCAACGGCTGGGGCCAACGTCCTGACTTTC.

The chain has TRBV14 and TRBJ2-7; 15 bases align to TRBD2. The V and J ends lost 0 bases and 8 bases, in that order; junction bases with no gene match: 8. Germline assignment: CDR1 SGHDN and CDR2 FVKESK. This CDR3 has 17 amino acids. CDR3 in amino acids: CASSQEGTSGRPRQQYF. DNA for the CDR3: TGTGCCAGCAGCCAAGAGGGGACTAGCGGGAGGCCCAGGCAGCAGTACTTC.

The chain combines TRBV9 with TRBJ2-7, with D possibly being TRBD2 (5 bases). The germline CDR1 and CDR2 sequences are SGDLS and YYNGEE. Trimming removed 0 bases from V and 3 bases from J, with 16 bases in between. This CDR3 region has 16 residues. CDR3 amino acids: CASSVGAGSGGYEQYF. CDR3 sequence (DNA): TGTGCCAGCAGCGTAGGGGCCGGTTCCGGAGGCTACGAGCAGTACTTC.